The sequence of this TCR beta chain was determined in a study of OX40 agonist ivuxolimab in advanced cancers. With regard to the full study: Ivuxolimab was a fully human IgG2 agonistic monoclonal antibody targeting the costimulatory receptor OX40 (CD134). The paper reports the monotherapy dose-escalation portion (N of about 54 patients) of the phase I ivuxolimab trial. Three dose-escalation patients achieved partial responses, one with hepatocellular carcinoma and two with cutaneous melanoma. Among the roughly 52 dose-escalation patients, around 19 had hepatocellular carcinoma, around 15 melanoma, 9 renal cell carcinoma and 9 head and neck cancer. The point of sequencing TCRbeta in the periphery was to test whether ivuxolimab changed TCR sequence diversity and drove clonal T-cell expansion. Prior anti-PD-1, anti-PD-L1 or anti-CTLA-4 therapy was permitted, and checkpoint inhibitors had been received by 40% to 50% of dose-escalation patients. A male proportion of roughly 85% and a mean age of 60 years, ranging from roughly 23 to 90, were recorded for the dose-escalation cohort. Intravenous ivuxolimab was administered to patients every 2 weeks at six dose levels: 0.01, 0.1, 0.3, 1.5, 3 and 10 mg/kg.

The investigation overall reported the following: Low levels of normalized T-cell clonal expansion were also seen in some patients who did not respond. After ivuxolimab, more expanded clones were found on average in CD8+ T cells than in CD4+ T cells. Clonal expansion of both CD4+ and CD8+ blood T cells was observed from baseline to week 6 at doses 0.1 to 3.0 mg/kg. The antigen specificity of the clonally expanded peripheral T cells was not determined. Partial responders in the 0.1-3.0 mg/kg groups had among the lowest normalized peripheral clonal expansion, especially among CD8+ T cells.

In the case of this clone: Its antigen is not yet known. One base away there is no much larger clone; base qualities are not given.

The germline V gene provides CDR1 MDHEN and CDR2 SYDVKM. Reading from cysteine to phenylalanine, the CDR3 counts 14 amino acids. The read is trimmed to its CDR3 DNA, 42 bases read in frame from base 1. The germline ends are 7 bases apart after V is trimmed by 1 base and J by 1 base. Patients with a history of autoimmune disease or receiving systemic immunosuppression were excluded from the trial. Peripheral blood for TCR sequencing was drawn from every dose cohort at baseline, at cycle 4 day 1 and at cycle 7 day 1. Samples came from an open-label, multicenter, first-in-human phase I dose-escalation trial of ivuxolimab. Adults with locally advanced or metastatic melanoma, renal cell, hepatocellular, or head and neck squamous cell carcinoma were enrolled in the trial. Before TCR sequencing, CD4+ T cells and CD8+ T cells from peripheral blood were sorted into separate populations. Genomic DNA was extracted from sorted cells for sequencing of the TCRbeta CDR3 region. The immunoSEQ Assay was used to sequence the TCRbeta CDR3 regions. TCRdb re-hosts the immuneACCESS table, in-frame sequences only. Its copies lack some clones; in the studies checked, an unresolved V gene accounts for under half of them, and the cause for the rest is not known. This sample is represented by 90,000 to 150,000 clones; 85% to 90% of them were singletons. Around 0.55% of the sample comes from the top ten.

The TCR was taken from an adult with an advanced solid tumor such as melanoma, head and neck, liver or kidney cancer. The receptor chain draws on TRBV28 and TRBJ1-1; no D gene call is confident. The starting material was CD4+ or CD8+ T cells sorted from blood, obtained in a trial of the OX40 agonist ivuxolimab. The CDR3 in this case is CASSLYRANTEAFF. Here is the DNA: TGTGCCAGCAGTTTATATCGCGCGAACACTGAAGCTTTCTTT.